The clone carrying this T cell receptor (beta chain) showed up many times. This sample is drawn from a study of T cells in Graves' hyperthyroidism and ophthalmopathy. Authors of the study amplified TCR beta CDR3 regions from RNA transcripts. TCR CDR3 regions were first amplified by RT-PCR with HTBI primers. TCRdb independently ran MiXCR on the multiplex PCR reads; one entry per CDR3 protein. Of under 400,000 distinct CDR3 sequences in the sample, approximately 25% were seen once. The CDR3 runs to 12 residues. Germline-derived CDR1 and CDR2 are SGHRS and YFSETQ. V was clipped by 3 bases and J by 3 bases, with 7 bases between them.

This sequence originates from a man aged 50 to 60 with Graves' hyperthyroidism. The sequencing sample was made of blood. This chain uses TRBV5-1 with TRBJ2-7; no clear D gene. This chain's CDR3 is CASSSTDYEQYF. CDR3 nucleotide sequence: TGCGCCAGCAGCTCTACAGACTACGAGCAGTACTTC.